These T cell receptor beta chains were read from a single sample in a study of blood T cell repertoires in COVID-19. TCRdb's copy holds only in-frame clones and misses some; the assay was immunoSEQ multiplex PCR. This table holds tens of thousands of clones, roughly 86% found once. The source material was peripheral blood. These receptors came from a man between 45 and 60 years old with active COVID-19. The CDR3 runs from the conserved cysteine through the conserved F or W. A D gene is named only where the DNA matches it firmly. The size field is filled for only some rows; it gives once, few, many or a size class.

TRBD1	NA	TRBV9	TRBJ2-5	CASSVAGGQGAQETQYF	TGTGCCAGCAGCGTAGCTGGGGGACAGGGGGCTCAAGAGACCCAGTACTTC
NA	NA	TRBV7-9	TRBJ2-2	CASSSAGTGELFF	TGTGCCAGCAGCTCGGCCGGGACCGGGGAGCTGTTTTTT
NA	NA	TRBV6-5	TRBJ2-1	CASSYAKQGNEQFF	TGTGCCAGCAGTTACGCCAAACAGGGCAATGAGCAGTTCTTC
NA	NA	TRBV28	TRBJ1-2	CASFRDTSYGYTF	TGTGCCAGCTTCCGGGACACCTCCTATGGCTACACCTTC
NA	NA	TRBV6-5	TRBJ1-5	CASSYNANQPQHF	TGTGCCAGCAGTTATAATGCGAATCAGCCCCAGCATTTT
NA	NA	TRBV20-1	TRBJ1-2	CSASSDRSYGYTF	TGCAGTGCTAGTTCGGACAGAAGCTATGGCTACACCTTC
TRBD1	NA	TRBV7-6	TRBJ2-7	CASSQAGTGGREQYF	TGTGCCAGCAGTCAAGCCGGGACAGGGGGAAGAGAGCAGTACTTC
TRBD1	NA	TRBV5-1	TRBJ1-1	CASSLDRGPGNTEAFF	TGCGCCAGCAGCTTGGACAGGGGGCCGGGGAACACTGAAGCTTTCTTT
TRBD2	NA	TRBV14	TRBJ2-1	CASSQGWTSGNNEQFF	TGTGCCAGCAGCCAAGGCTGGACTAGCGGAAACAATGAGCAGTTCTTC
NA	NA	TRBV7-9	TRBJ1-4	CASSLGTADKRVFF	TGTGCCAGCAGCTTAGGGACGGCGGACAAACGGGTGTTTTTT
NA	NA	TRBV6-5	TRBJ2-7	CASYLSGAYDEQYF	TGTGCCAGCTATTTGAGTGGGGCTTATGACGAGCAGTACTTC
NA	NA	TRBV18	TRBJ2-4	CASSRSEAKNIQYF	TGTGCCAGCTCACGTAGCGAAGCCAAAAACATTCAGTACTTC
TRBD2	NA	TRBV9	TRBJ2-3	CASSVGSSGDTQYF	TGTGCCAGCAGCGTAGGATCTAGCGGGGATACGCAGTATTTT
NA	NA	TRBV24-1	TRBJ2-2	CATSDLRQATGELFF	TGTGCCACCAGTGATCTTAGACAGGCCACCGGGGAGCTGTTTTTT
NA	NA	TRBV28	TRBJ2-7	CASRGGGTSYEQYF	TGTGCCAGCAGGGGTGGGGGGACCTCCTACGAGCAGTACTTC
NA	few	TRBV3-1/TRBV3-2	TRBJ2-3	CASSQEAPEGHTQYF	TGTGCCAGCAGCCAAGAGGCCCCCGAGGGTCATACGCAGTATTTT
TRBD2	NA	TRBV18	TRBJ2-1	CASSPPTGTSGYNEQFF	TGTGCCAGCTCACCACCGACCGGGACTAGCGGTTACAATGAGCAGTTCTTC